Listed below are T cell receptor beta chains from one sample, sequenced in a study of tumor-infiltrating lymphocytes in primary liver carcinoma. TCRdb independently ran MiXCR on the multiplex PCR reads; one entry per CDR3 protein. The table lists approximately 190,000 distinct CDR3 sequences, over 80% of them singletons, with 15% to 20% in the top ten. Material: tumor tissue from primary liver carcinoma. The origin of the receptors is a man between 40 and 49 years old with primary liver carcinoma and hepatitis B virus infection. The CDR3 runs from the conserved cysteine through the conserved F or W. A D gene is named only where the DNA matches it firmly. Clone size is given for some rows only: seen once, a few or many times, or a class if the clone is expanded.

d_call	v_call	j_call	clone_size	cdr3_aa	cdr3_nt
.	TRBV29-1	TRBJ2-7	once	CSVVTGYLDEQYF	TGCAGTGTCGTTACAGGGTATCTCGACGAGCAGTACTTC
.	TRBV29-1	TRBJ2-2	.	CSVRSSAANTGVLFF	TGCAGCGTTAGGAGTAGCGCGGCGAACACCGGGGTGCTGTTTTTT
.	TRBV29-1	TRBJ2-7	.	CTVECRGRDSYEQYF	TGCACCGTTGAATGTCGGGGCCGGGACTCCTACGAGCAGTACTTT
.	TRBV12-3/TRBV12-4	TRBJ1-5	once	CASNQQGDNQSQHF	TGTGCCAGCAACCAACAGGGCGACAATCAGTCCCAGCATTTT
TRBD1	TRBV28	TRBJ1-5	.	CASIPKGQGGQPQHF	TGTGCCAGCATCCCGAAAGGACAGGGGGGTCAGCCCCAGCATTTT
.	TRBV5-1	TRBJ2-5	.	CASSSYGLSGEQDTQYF	TGCGCCAGCAGCTCCTACGGACTATCGGGAGAGCAAGATACCCAGTACTTC
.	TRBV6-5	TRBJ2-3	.	CASRPSADMQYF	TGTGCCAGCAGACCCTCTGCGGATATGCAGTATTTT
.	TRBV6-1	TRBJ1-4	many	CASSLTGTNEKLFF	TGTGCCAGCAGTTTGACAGGCACTAATGAAAAACTGTTTTTT
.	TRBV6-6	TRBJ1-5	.	CASSPHMHDRFNQPQHF	TGTGCCAGCAGCCCCCACATGCACGATCGCTTCAATCAGCCCCAGCATTTT
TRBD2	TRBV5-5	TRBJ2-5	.	CASIWEGHGETHYF	TGTGCCAGCATCTGGGAGGGGCACGGAGAGACCCACTACTTC
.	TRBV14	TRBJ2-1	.	CVSSAVAGWVYNEQVF	TGTGTCAGCAGTGCCGTAGCTGGATGGGTATACAATGAGCAGGTCTTC
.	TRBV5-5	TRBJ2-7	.	CASSYPPTFEGIEEYF	TGTGCCAGCAGCTACCCCCCCACCTTCGAAGGTATCGAGGAGTATTTC
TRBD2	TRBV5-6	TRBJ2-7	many	CASRFGLAGSYEQYF	TGTGCCAGCAGATTCGGACTAGCGGGGTCCTACGAGCAGTACTTC
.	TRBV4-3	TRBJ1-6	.	CASSHLIGHGGSPLHF	TGCGCCAGCAGCCATCTAATTGGACACGGTGGGTCACCCCTCCACTTT
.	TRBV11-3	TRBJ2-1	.	CARSIGVSNDEQLF	TGTGCCAGAAGCATAGGCGTCTCGAACGATGAGCAGTTATTC
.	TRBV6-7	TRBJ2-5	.	CASSYSCYLVGEESQYF	TGTGCCAGCAGTTACTCGTGTTATCTAGTGGGAGAAGAGAGCCAGTACTTC
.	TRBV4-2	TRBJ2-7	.	CDSSQDKGSGYKHYF	TGTGACAGCAGCCAAGATAAGGGGAGCGGCTACAAGCACTACTTC
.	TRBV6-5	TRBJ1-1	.	CASSYDAGSLNTQAFF	TGTGCCAGCAGTTACGATGCAGGGTCTTTGAACACTCAAGCTTTCTTT
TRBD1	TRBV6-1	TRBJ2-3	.	CVAAPTGAMTDTQYF	TGTGTCGCCGCCCCCACAGGGGCGATGACAGATACGCAGTATTTT
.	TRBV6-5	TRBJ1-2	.	CATLDLTAMHTF	TGTGCCACTCTAGACCTTACCGCAATGCACACCTTC
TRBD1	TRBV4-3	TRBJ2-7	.	CAGSQEETGAPYEQYF	TGCGCCGGCAGCCAAGAAGAGACAGGGGCCCCCTACGAGCAGTACTTC
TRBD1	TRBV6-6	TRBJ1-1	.	CATGTGGTSEAFF	TGTGCCACCGGCACAGGGGGGACTTCTGAAGCTTTCTTT